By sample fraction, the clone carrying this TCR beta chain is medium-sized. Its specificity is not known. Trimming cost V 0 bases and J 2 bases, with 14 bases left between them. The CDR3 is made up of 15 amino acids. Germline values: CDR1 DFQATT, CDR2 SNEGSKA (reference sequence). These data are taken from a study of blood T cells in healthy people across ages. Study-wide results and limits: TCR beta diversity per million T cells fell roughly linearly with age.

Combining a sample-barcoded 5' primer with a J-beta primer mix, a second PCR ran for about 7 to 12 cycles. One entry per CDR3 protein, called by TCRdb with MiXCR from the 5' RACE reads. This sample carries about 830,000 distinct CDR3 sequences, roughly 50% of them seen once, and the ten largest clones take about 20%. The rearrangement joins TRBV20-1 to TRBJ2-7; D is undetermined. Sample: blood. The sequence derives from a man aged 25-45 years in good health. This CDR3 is CSARDLRSRPYEQYF. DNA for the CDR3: TGCAGTGCTAGAGATCTACGGAGCCGCCCCTACGAGCAGTACTTC.